This T cell receptor beta chain was profiled in a study of cytomegalovirus exposure and HLA in healthy donors. The germline V gene has CDR1 SGDLS and CDR2 YYNGEE. The CDR3 is made up of 14 amino acids. The V end lost 6 bases, the J end lost 7 bases, and 17 bases lay between the germline ends. As for this clone: The antigen is unknown.

60 Vbeta and 13 Jbeta primers were used in PCR. Per the original methods: In a later analysis, of tens of millions of unique beta chains, around 9.9 million appeared in at least two donors. The method was immunoSEQ multiplex PCR; TCRdb's version includes in-frame clones alone and lacks a portion of them. V and J calls and clone size follow that table, whereas D and trimming were derived from the DNA. The repertoire includes about 240,000 clones, about 77% of them detected once, and roughly 0.45% sits in the top ten. Study results and caveats: CMV serostatus was the only immune exposure information that was available.

The TCR comes from a boy aged 5-17 years in good health and CMV-seronegative. Sequencing was performed on PBMCs. This sequence joins TRBV9 and TRBJ2-1; a weak D match, TRBD2 (7 bases). Written as DNA, the CDR3 is TGTGCCAGCACCCCCGGGGGGAGGGGGAATGAGCAGTTCTTC. It is translated as CASTPGGRGNEQFF.